These 14 T cell receptor beta chains were all obtained from the same sample, sequenced in a study of early T cells in non-severe SARS-CoV-2 infection. One entry per CDR3 protein results from TCRdb running MiXCR on the 5' RACE reads. The sample holds around 31,000 distinct CDR3 sequences, over 8.5% seen once. Material: whole blood. These receptors all stem from an adult who was a healthcare worker with PCR-confirmed SARS-CoV-2 infection or an uninfected control (not recorded which).

The V and J genes are TRBV12-3 or TRBV12-4 and TRBJ2-1, with D perhaps matching TRBD2 (6 bases). This CDR3 is 17 amino acids long. The V end lost 5 bases, the J end lost 0 bases, and 17 bases lay between the germline ends. DNA of the CDR3: TGTGCCAGCAGTCCAATCGGGGCCGGGAGCTCCTACAATGAGCAGTTCTTC. This sequence encodes CASSPIGAGSSYNEQFF.

This clonotype was seen a few times. This sequence joins TRBV20-1 and TRBJ2-7, with 7 bases aligning to TRBD1. The CDR3 is 13 amino acids. Trimming cost V 5 bases and J 3 bases; bases outside gene matches: 7. Germline lookup yields CDR1 DFQATT and CDR2 SNEGSKA (reference sequence). The CDR3 here is CSAGGQTHYEQYF. The DNA for the CDR3 is TGCAGTGCTGGGGGACAGACACACTACGAGCAGTACTTC.

This clonotype has at least ten counts. The rearrangement links TRBV20-1 to TRBJ2-7; TRBD2 matches 7 bases. V shed 2 bases, J shed 6 bases, and the junction held 10 bases outside the gene matches. In germline, CDR1 is DFQATT, CDR2 SNEGSKA (reference sequence). The CDR3 sequence is 14 residues long. The CDR3 sequence is CSARLPRGGGEQYF. The CDR3 DNA sequence: TGCAGTGCTAGACTCCCCCGTGGGGGGGGCGAGCAGTACTTC.

The table lists this clonotype with many counts. J is TRBJ2-5 and V is TRBV11-3, with 9 bases identical to TRBD2. The CDR3 extends over 16 amino acids. Germline-derived CDR1 and CDR2 are SGHNT and YENEEA. Trimming at V came to 6 bases and at J to 1 base, leaving 9 bases not matched to a gene. The CDR3 loop is CASSSGVAGVQETQYF. The DNA of the CDR3 is TGTGCCAGCAGTTCCGGGGTAGCGGGGGTCCAAGAGACCCAGTACTTC. Filled out from reference TRBV11-3 and TRBJ2-5, the complete variable domain reads EAGVVQSPRYKIIEKKQPVAFWCNPISGHNTLYWYLQNLGQGPELLIRYENEEAVDDSQLPKDRFSAERLKGVDSTLKIQPAELGDSAVYLCASSSGVAGVQETQYFGPGTRLLVL.

This clonotype was detected ten times or more. The rearrangement joins TRBV19 to TRBJ1-5; TRBD1 agrees at 7 bases. With V trimmed by 5 bases and J by 2 bases, 0 bases remained unmatched. CDR1 LNHDA and CDR2 SQIVND come from the germline V gene (reference sequence). The CDR3 spans 13 residues. The CDR3 DNA reads as TGTGCCAGTAGTGGGACAGGCAATCAGCCCCAGCATTTT. Residues: CASSGTGNQPQHF. The complete variable domain, with remaining parts taken from reference TRBV19 and TRBJ1-5, reads DGGITQSPKYLFRKEGQNVTLSCEQNLNHDAMYWYRQDPGQGLRLIYYSQIVNDFQKGDIAEGYSVSREKKESFPLTVTSAQKNPTAFYLCASSGTGNQPQHFGDGTRLSIL.

This chain links TRBV20-1 with TRBJ2-3, with 12 bases lining up with TRBD2. V lost 5 bases, J lost 1 base, and 7 bases stayed unmatched. The CDR3 contains 16 residues. Germline CDR1 and CDR2: DFQATT and SNEGSKA (reference sequence). CDR3: CSASSGGALGTDTQYF. In DNA form, the CDR3 reads TGCAGTGCTTCTAGCGGGGGGGCCCTTGGCACAGATACGCAGTATTTT.

The sample holds many counts of this clonotype. V is TRBV4-3 and J is TRBJ1-2; D not certain. In germline, CDR1 is LGHNA, CDR2 YSLEER. V was shortened by 0 bases and J by 7 bases, with 15 bases between the two germline ends. CDR3 length equals 15 residues. The CDR3: CASSQDGRESGGYTF. The CDR3, as DNA: TGCGCCAGCAGCCAAGATGGGAGGGAGAGCGGTGGCTACACCTTC.

This clonotype occurred a few times. The genes are TRBV5-6 and TRBJ2-2; weak D call: TRBD1 (5 bases). Germline CDR1 is SGHDT and CDR2 is YYEEEE. CDR3 length: 15 amino acids. Trimming pared 5 bases from V and 5 bases from J, leaving 16 bases between. The CDR3 here is CASSSVRGWTGELFF. The DNA for the CDR3 is TGTGCCAGCAGTTCAGTAAGGGGTTGGACCGGGGAGCTGTTTTTT.

V usage is TRBV10-3 and J usage is TRBJ2-5, with a tentative D call TRBD1 (6 bases). There are 12 residues in the CDR3. The germline V gene encodes CDR1 ENHRY and CDR2 SYGVKD. Trimming cost V 10 bases and J 0 bases, with 9 bases left between them. CDR3 bases: TGTGCCACCACAGGGAACCAAGAGACCCAGTACTTC. Amino acid sequence: CATTGNQETQYF.

This clonotype showed up many times. The V and J genes are TRBV12-3 or TRBV12-4 and TRBJ1-2; D gene unclear. V lost 3 bases and J 8 bases, leaving 10 bases between the germline ends. The CDR3 consists of 12 residues. CDR3 protein: CASSFGSLGYTF. CDR3 nucleotides: TGTGCCAGCAGTTTCGGCAGCTTAGGCTACACCTTC.

This chain links TRBV5-1 with TRBJ1-4, with unresolved D. Germline V CDR1 and CDR2: SGHRS, YFSETQ. The germline V and J ends were trimmed by 5 bases and 7 bases, with 9 bases remaining between them. The CDR3 runs 12 residues. In nucleotides, the CDR3 is TGCGCCAGCAGAGATAGCGGTGAAAAACTGTTTTTT. It specifies CASRDSGEKLFF.

The genes are TRBV5-1 and TRBJ2-2, with 8 bases aligning to TRBD1. Trimming cost V 4 bases and J 7 bases; bases outside gene matches: 12. The CDR3 consists of 16 residues. Germline V gives CDR1 SGHRS, CDR2 YFSETQ. In DNA, the CDR3 is TGCGCCAGCAGCGCGGTCGGCAGGGGGCCGGTCGGGGAGCTGTTTTTT. Translating gives CASSAVGRGPVGELFF.

This clonotype was counted ten times or more. This chain joins TRBV30 and TRBJ2-3; TRBD1 matches 7 bases. Germline CDR1 is GTSNPN and CDR2 is SVGIG (reference sequence). The CDR3 is 15 amino acids. V was pared by 5 bases and J by 2 bases, with 10 bases of the junction left unmatched. The CDR3 DNA reads as TGTGCCTGGGCGAGGGGACAGCACTCCACAGATACGCAGTATTTT. Translating it yields CAWARGQHSTDTQYF.

This clonotype was counted many times. The chain combines TRBV19 with TRBJ1-2, with TRBD1 identical over 7 bases. The CDR3 has 13 amino acids. V lost 5 bases and J lost 6; bases outside the gene matches: 6. Germline-derived CDR1 and CDR2 are LNHDA and SQIVND (reference sequence). The CDR3 loop reads CASSFEGTDGYTF. The DNA of the CDR3 is TGTGCCAGTAGTTTTGAAGGGACAGATGGCTACACCTTC.